The 20 T cell receptor beta chains below were found in one sample sequenced in a study of shared clonotypes between healthy human individuals. CD45RO-negative cells were positively selected for CCR7, leaving out terminally differentiated effector memory CD45RA+ cells. TCRdb's table, derived via immunoSEQ multiplex PCR, lists solely in-frame clones and lacks some. The sample yields some 2 million clones, 85% to 95% seen once. Sequenced sample: naive CD8+ T cells sorted from blood. Source of these receptors: a man aged 18 to 29 in good health.

The gene calls are TRBV27 and TRBJ1-2; maybe TRBD1 (6 bases). Germline values: CDR1 MNHEY, CDR2 SMNVEV (reference sequence). The ends were cut back, 0 bases at V and 3 bases at J, with 17 bases in the middle. The CDR3 extends over 17 amino acids. DNA of the CDR3: TGTGCCAGCAGTTTATCGCGACAGGCCCCTATGGACTATGGCTACACCTTC. Its translation: CASSLSRQAPMDYGYTF.

This clone was found a few times. The junction departs from the called germline gene at one end, perhaps through a read error. The V gene is TRBV27, the J gene TRBJ1-4; D is unresolved. CDR3 length equals 15 residues. Germline V CDR1 and CDR2: MNHEY, SMNVEV (reference sequence). For the CDR3, the DNA is TGTGCCAGCAGTTTAGGGATGGGGAGTTCAATTGAACTGGTTTTT. Amino acids: CASSLGMGSSIELVF.

The chain is built from TRBV7-2 and TRBJ2-3, with D unresolved. This CDR3 comprises 14 residues. Germline V CDR1 and CDR2: SGHTA, FQGNSA. V shed 0 bases and J shed 4 bases, with 8 bases lying between them. The CDR3, as DNA: TGTGCCAGCAGCTTAGCGGTCCGGCCAGATACGCAGTATTTT. This codes for CASSLAVRPDTQYF.

This clone was picked up one time. CDR3 nucleotides: TGTGCCAGTAGGGGGACAGGGGCCTACAATGAGCAGTTCTTC. Amino acid sequence: CASRGTGAYNEQFF. This chain uses TRBV2 with TRBJ2-1; 10 bases agree with TRBD1. V lost 9 bases to trimming and J lost 2 bases; unmatched junction nucleotides: 4. CDR3 length: 14 amino acids. Germline-derived CDR1 and CDR2 are SNHLY and FYNNEI.

The genes are TRBV4-1 and TRBJ1-1; D gene ambiguous. Germline assignment: CDR1 MGHRA and CDR2 YSYEKL. V was pared by 5 bases and J by 7 bases, with 11 bases between. The CDR3 spans 12 residues. DNA for the CDR3: TGCGCCAGCAGCGCCGGGCGTAGTGAAGCTTTCTTT. Protein: CASSAGRSEAFF.

The rearrangement joins TRBV6-5 to TRBJ2-2; no firm D call. Trimming removed 0 bases at V and 5 bases at J, with 10 bases between. The germline gives CDR1 MNHEY, CDR2 SVGAGI. This CDR3 is built from 15 residues. CDR3 protein: CASSYSTLTTGELFF. The DNA of the CDR3 is TGTGCCAGCAGTTACTCGACCCTGACGACCGGGGAGCTGTTTTTT.

A remark on this clone: At the DNA level, this CDR3 is encoded by other sequences in the same sample as well. The chain combines TRBV9 with TRBJ2-5, with 7 nucleotides matching TRBD2. This CDR3 contains 13 residues. Germline CDR1 SGDLS, CDR2 YYNGEE. After removal of 2 bases from V and 5 bases from J, the junction contained 3 bases not matched to a gene. The CDR3 region is CASSVGGMETQYF. CDR3 coding DNA: TGTGCCAGCAGCGTCGGGGGGATGGAGACCCAGTACTTC.

This clone appeared a few times. The chain uses TRBV13 and TRBJ1-2; perhaps TRBD1 as D (5 bases). Germline values: CDR1 PRHDT, CDR2 FYEKMQ (reference sequence). Trimming removed 1 base from V and 6 bases from J, with 15 bases in between. CDR3 length equals 15 residues. CDR3 nucleotides: TGTGCCAGCAGCTTAGAGAAGGGGCAGATAGATGGCTACACCTTC. Translated: CASSLEKGQIDGYTF.

V usage is TRBV30 and J usage is TRBJ2-5; 8 bases are shared with TRBD1. CDR3 length: 14 amino acids. Germline CDR1 GTSNPN, CDR2 SVGIG (reference sequence). V dropped 3 bases and J dropped 3; count of bases not matched to a gene: 6. The CDR3: CAWSPGQGKETQYF. The CDR3 coding sequence is TGTGCCTGGAGCCCCGGACAGGGTAAAGAGACCCAGTACTTC.

This sequence joins TRBV5-1 and TRBJ1-1; possible D gene TRBD1, 5 bases. The germline V gene encodes CDR1 SGHRS and CDR2 YFSETQ. Trimming left V 6 bases short and J 2 bases short, with 11 bases between. The length of the CDR3 is 13 residues. CDR3 sequence: CASKPTGNTEAFF. In DNA form, the CDR3 reads TGCGCCAGCAAGCCTACAGGAAACACTGAAGCTTTCTTT.

This chain links TRBV27 with TRBJ1-5; D might be TRBD1 (5 bases). Germline CDR1 MNHEY, CDR2 SMNVEV (reference sequence). The CDR3 consists of 12 residues. Trimming took off 8 bases at V and 8 bases at J, with 13 bases between the two ends. The CDR3: CASGRGGEPQHF. In DNA form, the CDR3 reads TGTGCCAGCGGCCGGGGGGGAGAGCCCCAGCATTTT.

DNA of the CDR3: TGTGCCCTCGGTGGGGGCGCGGGTCGAGAGACCCAGTACTTC. It encodes CALGGGAGRETQYF. The rearrangement links TRBV30 to TRBJ2-5; the D gene is possibly TRBD1 (6 bases). Looked up from germline, CDR1 is GTSNPN and CDR2 is SVGIG (reference sequence). CDR3 size: 14 residues. The V and J ends lost 8 bases and 4 bases respectively, with 20 bases between them.

CDR3 nucleotide sequence: TGCGCCAGCAGCCAAGATCTCGGCCAGGCTGAAGCTTTCTTT. This translates into CASSQDLGQAEAFF. The chain joins TRBV4-3 to TRBJ1-1; D is undetermined. Looked up from germline, CDR1 is LGHNA and CDR2 is YSLEER. Trimming cost V 0 bases and J 6 bases, with 11 bases left between them. The CDR3 totals 14 residues.

V is TRBV28 and J is TRBJ1-5; D unresolved. Germline CDR1 MDHEN, CDR2 SYDVKM. This CDR3 is built from 18 residues. Trimming pared 8 bases from V and 1 base from J, leaving 24 bases between. CDR3 sequence reads: CASGQRRVSPGSNQPQHF. The CDR3 coding sequence is TGTGCCAGCGGCCAAAGAAGGGTCTCACCGGGGAGCAATCAGCCCCAGCATTTT.

J is TRBJ2-1 and V is TRBV7-8; D ambiguous. The V and J ends lost 0 bases and 6 bases respectively, with 18 bases between them. The V gene's germline CDR1 is SGHVS and CDR2 FQNEAQ. CDR3 size: 17 residues. CDR3 sequence reads: CASSLAKGTSRVNEQFF. The CDR3 DNA reads TGTGCCAGCAGCTTAGCGAAGGGAACCAGCCGGGTCAATGAGCAGTTCTTC.

The V call is TRBV28, the J call TRBJ1-6; D remains unclear. The germline V and J ends were trimmed by 2 bases and 3 bases, with 5 bases remaining between them. The germline V gene encodes CDR1 MDHEN and CDR2 SYDVKM. This CDR3 contains 14 residues. The CDR3 is CASSLTSYNSPLHF. For the CDR3, the DNA is TGTGCCAGCAGTTTAACGAGCTATAATTCACCCCTCCACTTT.

V gene TRBV6-1 combines with J gene TRBJ2-2; a weak D match, TRBD1 (6 bases). Per the germline V gene, CDR1 is MNHNS and CDR2 is SASEGT. The CDR3 extends over 15 amino acids. The V end was cut by 4 bases, the J end by 0 bases, with 9 bases between. The CDR3 nucleotides are TGTGCCAGCAGTGGGACAGTTTCGAACACCGGGGAGCTGTTTTTT. Encoded protein: CASSGTVSNTGELFF.

The chain uses TRBV6-5 and TRBJ2-5, with D tentatively TRBD2 (6 bases). V dropped 2 bases and J dropped 5 bases, with 15 bases sitting between them. CDR1 is MNHEY and CDR2 is SVGAGI in the germline V gene. The CDR3 length is 15 residues. CDR3 coding DNA: TGTGCCAGCAGTTACGTTGACGGGAGCGAGGAGACCCAGTACTTC. Its protein product is CASSYVDGSEETQYF.

The chain couples TRBV5-1 to TRBJ2-7; 8 bases match TRBD1. Germline trimming cut 3 bases from V and 5 bases from J; bases unmatched to any gene: 7. The germline gives CDR1 SGHRS, CDR2 YFSETQ. The CDR3 contains 14 residues. The CDR3 nucleotides read TGCGCCAGCAGCTGGACAGGGTTAGGGGACGAGCAGTACTTC. It codes for CASSWTGLGDEQYF.

This clone was observed once. Here the CDR3 DNA reads TGTGCCAGCAGCCTCGGGGGCCTAAACCCCTACGAGCAGTACTTC. The encoded protein is CASSLGGLNPYEQYF. The rearrangement joins TRBV5-6 to TRBJ2-7; D assignment may be TRBD1 or TRBD2 (6 bases each). Germline assignment: CDR1 SGHDT and CDR2 YYEEEE. Deletions cut 4 bases from V and 2 bases from J, with 16 bases between. The CDR3 contains 15 residues. Full variable domain (outside the CDR3, taken from reference TRBV5-6 and TRBJ2-7): DAGVTQSPTHLIKTRGQQVTLRCSPKSGHDTVSWYQQALGQGPQFIFQYYEEEERQRGNFPDRFSGHQFPNYSSELNVNALLLGDSALYLCASSLGGLNPYEQYFGPGTRLTVT.